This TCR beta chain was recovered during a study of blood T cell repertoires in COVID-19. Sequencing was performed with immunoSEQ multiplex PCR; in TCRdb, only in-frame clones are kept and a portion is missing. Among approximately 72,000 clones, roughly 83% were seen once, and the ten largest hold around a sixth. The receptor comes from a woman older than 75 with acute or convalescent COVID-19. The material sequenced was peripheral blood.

The chain's CDR3 is CASSSGTGRGYTF. Written as DNA, the CDR3 is TGTGCCAGCAGTTCCGGGACAGGGAGAGGCTACACCTTC. The chain joins TRBV6-5 to TRBJ1-2; 9 nucleotides match TRBD1. This CDR3 is 13 amino acids long. With V trimmed by 4 bases and J by 8 bases, 5 bases remained unmatched. The germline gives CDR1 MNHEY, CDR2 SVGAGI.